Listed here are 16 T cell receptor beta chains from one sample, sequenced in a study of response to subunit inactivated influenza vaccine. TCRdb reprocessed the RT-PCR reads via MiXCR and lists one record per CDR3 protein. The sample lists roughly 520,000 distinct CDR3 sequences, roughly 25% occurring once. This material consisted of CD4+ T cells sorted from PBMCs, taken 4 to 6 days after vaccination. These receptors all come from a man aged 50-59 years who received an inactivated influenza vaccine.

The rearrangement links TRBV20-1 to TRBJ2-7, with TRBD1 matching 9 bases. The CDR3 sequence is 12 residues long. Germline V gene sequence: CDR1 DFQATT, CDR2 SNEGSKA (reference sequence). Trimming at V came to 7 bases and at J to 3 bases, leaving 4 bases not matched to a gene. The CDR3 reads CSGLTGGYEQYF. As DNA, the CDR3 is TGCAGTGGTTTGACAGGGGGCTACGAGCAGTACTTC.

The genes are TRBV15 and TRBJ2-6; D gene unclear. Per germline, CDR1 LNHNV and CDR2 YYDKDF (reference sequence). The CDR3 covers 15 residues. V was clipped by 5 bases and J by 0 bases, with 8 bases between them. In DNA, the CDR3 is TGTGCCACCAGCTCGGGTCTCTCTGGGGCCAACGTCCTGACTTTC. Translated, it gives CATSSGLSGANVLTF.

V and J are TRBV2 and TRBJ1-6, with 7 bases matching TRBD1. CDR3 size: 15 residues. After removal of 6 bases from V and 9 bases from J, the junction contained 11 bases not matched to a gene. CDR1 and CDR2 (germline): SNHLY, FYNNEI. CDR3 sequence: CASSIGQAGSSPLHF. The CDR3 bases are TGTGCCAGCAGCATCGGACAGGCGGGGAGTTCACCCCTCCACTTT.

This rearrangement joins TRBV6-2 or TRBV6-3 to TRBJ2-1; TRBD2 might be the D (5 bases). Germline V gene lookup returns CDR1 MNHEY and CDR2 SVGEGT. Trimming left V 5 bases short and J 8 bases short, with 13 bases between. The CDR3 consists of 13 residues. DNA of the CDR3: TGTGCCAGCAGTATACTAGGCGCCTATGAGCAGTTCTTC. Its protein product is CASSILGAYEQFF.

The chain uses TRBV4-2 and TRBJ2-5; D gene unclear. Germline V lookup: CDR1 LGHNA, CDR2 YNFKEQ. V gave up 4 bases and J gave up 2 bases, with 8 bases separating them. The CDR3 runs 13 residues. CDR3 amino acids: CASSLQRQETQYF. DNA of the CDR3: TGTGCCAGCAGCCTTCAACGACAAGAGACCCAGTACTTC.

A note on this clonotype: The junction shows a germline mismatch at one end, possibly a read error. The chain carries TRBV3-1 and TRBJ2-5; D remains unclear. The CDR3 loop spans 12 amino acids. Per germline, CDR1 LGHDT and CDR2 YNNKEL (reference sequence). CDR3 DNA: TGCGCCAGCAGCCAGATCCAAGAGACCCAGTACTTC. Translating it yields CASSQIQETQYF.

This clonotype was found a few times. The gene calls are TRBV11-2 and TRBJ2-1; 9 bases are a match to TRBD2. The V and J ends lost 7 bases and 2 bases, in that order; junction bases with no gene match: 6. Germline assignment: CDR1 SGHAT and CDR2 FQNNGV. The CDR3 sequence is 15 residues long. CDR3 loop: CASTRASGTYNEQFF. The CDR3, as DNA: TGTGCCAGCACGCGGGCTAGCGGGACCTACAATGAGCAGTTCTTC.

This clonotype has a handful of counts. Written as DNA, the CDR3 is TGCGCCAGCAGCTTGGGACACGAGGTGAACACTGAAGCTTTCTTT. Protein: CASSLGHEVNTEAFF. The rearrangement joins TRBV5-1 to TRBJ1-1, with D hard to call. Germline values: CDR1 SGHRS, CDR2 YFSETQ. This CDR3 has 15 residues. V gave up 0 bases and J gave up 0 bases, with 9 bases separating them.

This chain joins TRBV12-3 or TRBV12-4 and TRBJ1-1; the D gene is possibly TRBD1 (6 bases). The CDR3 has 14 residues. Deletions cut 6 bases from V and 9 bases from J, with 20 bases between. This CDR3 is CASSIKGDRAQAFF. The CDR3 nucleotides read TGTGCCAGCAGCATTAAGGGGGACCGGGCTCAAGCTTTCTTT.

This chain uses TRBV20-1 with TRBJ2-3; D is unclear. The CDR3 sequence is 15 residues long. The V end lost 0 bases, the J end lost 0 bases, and 10 bases lay between the germline ends. CDR1 and CDR2 from the germline V gene are DFQATT and SNEGSKA (reference sequence). The CDR3 loop is CSARDDTLSTDTQYF. In DNA form, the CDR3 reads TGCAGTGCTAGAGATGACACCTTAAGCACAGATACGCAGTATTTT.

V usage is TRBV4-1 and J usage is TRBJ2-7; 8 bases are a match to TRBD1. The CDR3 sequence is 15 residues long. Germline CDR1 and CDR2: MGHRA and YSYEKL. Trimming at V came to 2 bases and at J to 8 bases, leaving 11 bases not matched to a gene. The CDR3 reads CASSQPADRVKKQYF. The CDR3 nucleotides are TGCGCCAGCAGCCAACCCGCGGACAGGGTTAAGAAGCAGTACTTC.

This clonotype was recorded a few times. This sequence joins TRBV6-1 and TRBJ2-7; D not certain. The CDR3 covers 14 residues. V was shortened by 3 bases and J by 1 base, with 10 bases between the two germline ends. Germline CDR1 is MNHNS and CDR2 is SASEGT. The CDR3 coding sequence is TGTGCCAGCAGTGATATAGGACCGTCCTACGAGCAGTACTTC. The encoded protein is CASSDIGPSYEQYF.

Here the CDR3 reads CASSLVSGRSSYNEQFF. As DNA, the CDR3 is TGCGCCAGCAGCTTGGTTAGCGGGAGGAGCTCCTACAATGAGCAGTTCTTC. This rearrangement joins TRBV5-1 to TRBJ2-1; the match to TRBD2 covers 10 bases. CDR3 length equals 17 residues. Per the germline V gene, CDR1 is SGHRS and CDR2 is YFSETQ. Germline trimming cut 0 bases from V and 0 bases from J; bases unmatched to any gene: 3.

This chain links TRBV29-1 with TRBJ1-1, with D maybe TRBD1 (5 bases). V was shortened by 3 bases and J by 12 bases, with 14 bases between the two germline ends. The CDR3 spans 11 residues. Germline assignment: CDR1 SQVTM and CDR2 ANQGSEA. The CDR3 region is CSVEEQGRSFF. CDR3 DNA: TGCAGCGTTGAGGAGCAGGGTCGGTCTTTCTTT.

This chain connects TRBV30 to TRBJ1-1, with D possibly being TRBD1 (5 bases). Germline CDR1 reads GTSNPN; CDR2 reads SVGIG (reference sequence). Trimming left V 3 bases short and J 0 bases short, with 11 bases between. CDR3 size: 14 residues. CDR3 sequence: CAWSLGQMNTEAFF. For the CDR3, the DNA is TGTGCCTGGAGCCTCGGACAAATGAACACTGAAGCTTTCTTT.

The rearrangement uses TRBV20-1 and TRBJ2-7, with 12 nucleotides matching TRBD2. Trimming at V came to 3 bases and at J to 3 bases, leaving 9 bases not matched to a gene. Germline V gene sequence: CDR1 DFQATT, CDR2 SNEGSKA (reference sequence). This CDR3 is built from 16 residues. The CDR3 bases are TGCAGTGCTAGCAACCTAAGACTAGCGGGAGACTACGAGCAGTACTTC. It is translated as CSASNLRLAGDYEQYF.